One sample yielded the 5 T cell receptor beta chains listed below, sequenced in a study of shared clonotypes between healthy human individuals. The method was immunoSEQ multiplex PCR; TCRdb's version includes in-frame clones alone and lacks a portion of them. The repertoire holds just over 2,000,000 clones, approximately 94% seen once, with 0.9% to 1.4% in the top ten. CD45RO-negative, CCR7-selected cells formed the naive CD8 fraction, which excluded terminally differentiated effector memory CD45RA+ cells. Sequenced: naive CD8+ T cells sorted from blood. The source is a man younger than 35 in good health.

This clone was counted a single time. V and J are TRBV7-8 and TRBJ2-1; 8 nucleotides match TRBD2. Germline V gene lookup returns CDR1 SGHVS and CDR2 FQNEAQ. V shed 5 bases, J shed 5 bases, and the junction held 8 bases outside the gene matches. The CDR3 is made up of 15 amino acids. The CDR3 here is CASSPSTSGHNEQFF. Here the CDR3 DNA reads TGTGCCAGCAGCCCGTCCACTAGCGGTCACAATGAGCAGTTCTTC.

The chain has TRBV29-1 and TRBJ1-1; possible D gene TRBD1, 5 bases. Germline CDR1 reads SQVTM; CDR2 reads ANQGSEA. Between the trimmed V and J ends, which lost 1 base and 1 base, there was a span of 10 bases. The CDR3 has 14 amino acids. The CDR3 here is CSVEVDGTNTEAFF. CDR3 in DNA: TGCAGCGTTGAAGTAGACGGGACGAACACTGAAGCTTTCTTT. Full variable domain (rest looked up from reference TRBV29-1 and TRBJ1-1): SAVISQKPSRDICQRGTSLTIQCQVDSQVTMMFWYRQQPGQSLTLIATANQGSEATYESGFVIDKFPISRPNLTFSTLTVSNMSPEDSSIYLCSVEVDGTNTEAFFGQGTRLTVV.

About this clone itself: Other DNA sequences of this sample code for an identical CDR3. CDR3 sequence: CASSSTGNTEAFF. The DNA for the CDR3 is TGTGCCAGCAGCTCGACGGGGAACACTGAAGCTTTCTTT. The rearrangement joins TRBV7-9 to TRBJ1-1; D remains ambiguous. The V end was cut by 4 bases, the J end by 1 base, with 7 bases between. The germline V gene has CDR1 SEHNR and CDR2 FQNEAQ (reference sequence). CDR3 size: 13 residues.

CDR3 sequence reads: CASSKASDRGLCQPQHF. CDR3 DNA sequence: TGTGCCAGCAGCAAAGCTAGCGACAGGGGGCTTTGTCAGCCCCAGCATTTT. The chain joins TRBV21-1 to TRBJ1-5; TRBD1, the table's D call, was not compared with the DNA. TRBV21-1 is designated a pseudogene. CDR3 length: 17 amino acids.

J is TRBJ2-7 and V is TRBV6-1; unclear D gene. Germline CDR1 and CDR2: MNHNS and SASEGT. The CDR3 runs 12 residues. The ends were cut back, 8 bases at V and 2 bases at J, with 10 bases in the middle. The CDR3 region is CASLGPPYEQYF. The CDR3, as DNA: TGTGCCAGCCTCGGGCCACCCTACGAGCAGTACTTC.